A single sample gave rise to the 30 T cell receptor beta chains below, sequenced in a study of Graves' ophthalmopathy and Graves' hyperthyroidism. For repertoire sequencing, the TCR beta CDR3 regions were amplified from RNA transcripts. Second-round multiplex PCR came after a first-round RT-PCR that employed HTBI primers. Using its own MiXCR run on the multiplex PCR reads, TCRdb lists one record per CDR3 protein. The sample records over 450,000 distinct CDR3 sequences, roughly an eighth being singletons. Sequencing was carried out using blood. These receptors originate from a woman under 40 with Graves' ophthalmopathy.

This clonotype was observed a few times. The V call is TRBV7-9, the J call TRBJ1-3; D is ambiguous. Germline CDR1 SEHNR, CDR2 FQNEAQ (reference sequence). The CDR3 covers 16 residues. V was clipped by 5 bases and J by 0 bases, with 14 bases between them. The CDR3 loop is CASSNIHRSSGNTIYF. The CDR3 nucleotides are TGTGCCAGCAGCAACATACACCGAAGCTCTGGAAACACCATATATTTT.

This clonotype was detected ten times or more. The rearrangement joins TRBV11-2 to TRBJ2-5; TRBD1 is a possible D gene (5 bases). CDR3 length equals 14 residues. V gave up 5 bases and J gave up 5 bases, with 15 bases separating them. The germline gives CDR1 SGHAT, CDR2 FQNNGV. CDR3 nucleotides: TGTGCCAGCAGCCTAGGGGTGAAGGTCGAGACCCAGTACTTC. Its translation: CASSLGVKVETQYF.

This clonotype came up many times. This sequence joins TRBV30 and TRBJ1-3; a weak D match, TRBD1 (6 bases). Trimming took 3 bases from V and 4 from J, leaving 13 bases between them. The CDR3 length is 14 residues. Germline values: CDR1 GTSNPN, CDR2 SVGIG (reference sequence). The CDR3 nucleotides read TGTGCCTGGAGGGTCCAGGGGCTCGGAAACACCATATATTTT. Translation: CAWRVQGLGNTIYF.

This clonotype occurred a few times. It may be a read error: a sequence one base away is much more abundant. The chain recombines TRBV19 with TRBJ1-5; D is perhaps TRBD1 (5 bases). CDR3 size: 14 residues. Germline V gives CDR1 LNHDA, CDR2 SQIVND (reference sequence). CDR3 DNA: TGTGTCAGTAGTCCGCGACAGACCAATCAGCCCCAGCATTTT. As protein: CVSSPRQTNQPQHF.

This clonotype was counted once. The junction departs from germline at one end; a sequencing error may be responsible. The chain links TRBV5-6 to TRBJ2-5; 13 positions match TRBD2. The CDR3 is 17 amino acids. Per the germline V gene, CDR1 is SGHDT and CDR2 is YYEEEE. The CDR3 sequence: CASSKGLAGTSGESQYF. CDR3 DNA sequence: TGTGCCAGCAGCAAGGGACTAGCGGGAACCTCCGGCGAGAGCCAGTACTTC.

This clonotype was detected a few times. The chain employs TRBV5-1 and TRBJ1-3, with D hard to call. V lost 6 bases to trimming and J lost 0 bases, with 13 bases between them. In germline, CDR1 is SGHRS, CDR2 YFSETQ. CDR3 length equals 15 residues. The CDR3 sequence: CASTVDGPSGNTIYF. CDR3 in DNA: TGCGCCAGCACCGTGGACGGACCCTCTGGAAACACCATATATTTT.

This clonotype was seen many times. This chain joins TRBV19 and TRBJ1-5; 7 nucleotides line up with TRBD1. The V and J ends lost 4 bases and 0 bases, in that order; junction bases with no gene match: 3. The CDR3 contains 15 residues. Germline CDR1 reads LNHDA; CDR2 reads SQIVND (reference sequence). The chain's CDR3 is CASSTGQTSNQPQHF. CDR3 in DNA: TGTGCCAGTAGTACGGGACAGACTAGCAATCAGCCCCAGCATTTT.

This clonotype was found many times. The chain recombines TRBV12-5 with TRBJ1-1; D is perhaps TRBD1 (5 bases). The V and J ends lost 0 bases and 5 bases respectively, with 13 bases between them. The CDR3 extends over 15 amino acids. Germline CDR1 reads LGHNT; CDR2 reads FRNRAP. CDR3 in DNA: TGTGCTAGTGGTTTGGTACGGGGGGAGAGAACTGAAGCTTTCTTT. Amino acids: CASGLVRGERTEAFF.

This clonotype was detected a few times. The CDR3 region has the DNA TGTGCCAGCAGCCCCTGGGCTAGCGGGTACGAGCAGTACTTC. This encodes CASSPWASGYEQYF. The genes are TRBV11-2 and TRBJ2-7; 8 bases fit TRBD2. Trimming removed 5 bases from V and 4 bases from J; junction bases left unmatched: 7. Germline lookup yields CDR1 SGHAT and CDR2 FQNNGV. The CDR3 is made up of 14 amino acids.

Concerning this clonotype itself: The CDR3 does not close with the conserved phenylalanine or tryptophan, likely indicating a read error. CDR3 bases: TGCAGTGCTAGCGAACCGACAGCGAACACTGAAGCTTTCGTT. Protein: CSASEPTANTEAFV. The chain couples TRBV20-1 to TRBJ1-1; the D gene is possibly TRBD1 (5 bases). Trimming left V 3 bases short and J 1 base short, with 12 bases between. This CDR3 is 14 amino acids long. The germline V gene has CDR1 DFQATT and CDR2 SNEGSKA (reference sequence).

There are many counts of this clonotype. The CDR3 protein is CASSKDRTDTQYF. CDR3 coding DNA: TGTGCCAGCAGCAAGGACAGAACAGATACGCAGTATTTT. The V call is TRBV14, the J call TRBJ2-3; D perhaps matches TRBD1 (6 bases). This CDR3 is 13 amino acids long. CDR1 SGHDN and CDR2 FVKESK come from the germline V gene. The V end lost 5 bases, the J end lost 3 bases, and 9 bases lay between the germline ends. The variable domain in full, with the rest retrieved from reference TRBV14 and TRBJ2-3, is EAGVTQFPSHSVIEKGQTVTLRCDPISGHDNLYWYRRVMGKEIKFLLHFVKESKQDESGMPNNRFLAERTGGTYSTLKVQPAELEDSGVYFCASSKDRTDTQYFGPGTRLTVL.

The chain links TRBV2 to TRBJ2-7; either TRBD1 or TRBD2 may fit D (6 bases each). CDR3 length: 13 amino acids. The V end lost 6 bases, the J end lost 5 bases, and 14 bases lay between the germline ends. Germline CDR1 reads SNHLY; CDR2 reads FYNNEI. CDR3 DNA sequence: TGTGCCAGCAGCCTCAACAGGGAGGACGAGCAGTACTTC. This translates into CASSLNREDEQYF.

Regarding this clonotype: A much larger clone sits a single nucleotide away, making a read error possible. J is TRBJ1-1 and V is TRBV20-1, with D possibly TRBD1 on 6 matching bases. This CDR3 comprises 14 residues. The germline gives CDR1 DFQATT, CDR2 SNEGSKA (reference sequence). This CDR3 is CSASDMTGATEALF. The CDR3 bases are TGCAGTGCTAGTGACATGACGGGGGCCACTGAAGCTCTCTTT.

Comment on this clonotype: Germline and junction disagree at one end, which may indicate a read error. For the CDR3, the DNA is TGTGCCAGCAGTCCCCGGGCGGGGCCGCGCTCTAACTATGGCTACGCCTTC. Its protein product is CASSPRAGPRSNYGYAF. This rearrangement joins TRBV12-3 or TRBV12-4 to TRBJ1-2, with D possibly being TRBD1 (5 bases). This CDR3 region has 17 residues.

In its sample, this clonotype was seen many times. The chain carries TRBV29-1 and TRBJ2-5; D may match TRBD1 or TRBD2 (5 bases each). Trimming stripped 6 bases from V and 1 base from J, with 9 bases between. CDR3 length: 12 amino acids. Germline CDR1 reads SQVTM; CDR2 reads ANQGSEA. This CDR3 reads CSVGTTQETQYF. The CDR3 coding sequence is TGCAGCGTGGGGACCACCCAAGAGACCCAGTACTTC.

This clonotype was counted at least ten times. The genes are TRBV6-1 and TRBJ1-1; tentatively, D is TRBD1 (6 bases). Trimming removed 1 base at V and 0 bases at J, with 15 bases between. Per the germline V gene, CDR1 is MNHNS and CDR2 is SASEGT. This CDR3 region has 17 residues. CDR3 region: CASSEGRGGTLNTEAFF. CDR3 nucleotide sequence: TGTGCCAGCAGTGAAGGGAGGGGGGGGACCTTGAACACTGAAGCTTTCTTT.

This clonotype occurred many times. The CDR3 DNA reads as TGTGCCAGCAGCGTTATTAGCGGTGACGAGCAGTACTTC. Residues: CASSVISGDEQYF. The V call is TRBV9, the J call TRBJ2-7; D perhaps matches TRBD2 (6 bases). With 2 bases removed from V and 5 bases from J, the gap between germline ends came to 11 bases. Germline V gene lookup returns CDR1 SGDLS and CDR2 YYNGEE. The CDR3 has 13 residues.

This clonotype has at least ten counts. The V and J genes are TRBV20-1 and TRBJ1-1, with a weak D call TRBD1 (6 bases). The CDR3 extends over 12 amino acids. Germline-derived CDR1 and CDR2 are DFQATT and SNEGSKA (reference sequence). The CDR3, as DNA: TGCCGCCCCGGACAGATGAACACTGAAGCTTTCTTT. Encoded protein: CRPGQMNTEAFF.

This clonotype was detected many times. V and J are TRBV7-2 and TRBJ1-1, with unresolved D. The CDR3 has 12 amino acids. CDR1 is SGHTA, CDR2 FQGNSA, per germline. Trimming shortened V by 6 bases and J by 1 base, and 6 bases separated the two germline ends. CDR3 amino acids: CASSLQNTEAFF. The DNA of the CDR3 is TGTGCCAGCAGTTTACAGAACACTGAAGCTTTCTTT.

This clonotype was detected many times. V usage is TRBV12-3 or TRBV12-4 and J usage is TRBJ2-5; D is ambiguous. V lost 5 bases and J lost 4, with 5 bases in between. This CDR3 is 11 amino acids long. The CDR3 loop reads CASSLTETQYF. The CDR3 nucleotides are TGTGCCAGCAGTCTCACAGAGACCCAGTACTTC.

This clonotype was counted at least ten times. V gene TRBV7-8 combines with J gene TRBJ2-5; D gene uncertain. Trimming left V 0 bases short and J 5 bases short, with 7 bases between. CDR1 and CDR2 from the germline V gene are SGHVS and FQNEAQ. This CDR3 contains 13 residues. CDR3 sequence: CASSLAGWETQYF. For the CDR3, the DNA is TGTGCCAGCAGCTTAGCGGGGTGGGAGACCCAGTACTTC.

There are many counts of this clonotype. The chain's CDR3 is CASSLSGRARELFF. CDR3 DNA: TGTGCCAGCAGCCTTAGCGGGAGGGCCCGGGAGCTGTTTTTT. The rearrangement uses TRBV28 and TRBJ2-2; TRBD2 aligns across 11 bases. Trimming removed 6 bases from V and 9 bases from J; junction bases left unmatched: 6. Germline V gene lookup returns CDR1 MDHEN and CDR2 SYDVKM. The length of the CDR3 is 14 residues.

This clonotype appeared many times. The chain couples TRBV5-1 to TRBJ2-7, with 8 bases lining up with TRBD1. Per the germline V gene, CDR1 is SGHRS and CDR2 is YFSETQ. This CDR3 has 15 amino acids. J gave up 1 base and V 4 bases, and 7 bases lay outside the gene matches. CDR3 loop: CASSRSRDRSYEQYF. The CDR3 region has the DNA TGCGCCAGCAGCCGGAGCCGGGACAGGTCCTACGAGCAGTACTTC.

This clonotype was found many times. The rearrangement joins TRBV2 to TRBJ2-3; no definite D call. Germline assignment: CDR1 SNHLY and CDR2 FYNNEI. This CDR3 is 14 amino acids long. Trimming pared 0 bases from V and 6 bases from J, leaving 10 bases between. The CDR3 coding sequence is TGTGCCAGCAGTGAAGCCTGGACGCGGGATACGCAGTATTTT. Translated, it gives CASSEAWTRDTQYF.

This clonotype was observed many times. V is TRBV28 and J is TRBJ1-5, with D perhaps matching TRBD1 (5 bases). V dropped 2 bases and J dropped 2 bases, with 13 bases sitting between them. This CDR3 is 16 amino acids long. The germline V gene encodes CDR1 MDHEN and CDR2 SYDVKM. Here the CDR3 DNA reads TGTGCCAGCAGTTTAAACGCGGGGCTGGGCAATCAGCCCCAGCATTTT. It encodes CASSLNAGLGNQPQHF.

This clonotype was seen ten or more times. The chain joins TRBV5-1 to TRBJ1-1; possible D gene TRBD1, 5 bases. The germline V gene has CDR1 SGHRS and CDR2 YFSETQ. V lost 4 bases and J 1 base, leaving 8 bases between the germline ends. The CDR3 runs 13 residues. DNA for the CDR3: TGCGCCAGCAGCAAAACAGGGAACACTGAAGCTTTCTTT. It translates to CASSKTGNTEAFF. Full variable domain (remainder filled in from reference TRBV5-1 and TRBJ1-1): KAGVTQTPRYLIKTRGQQVTLSCSPISGHRSVSWYQQTPGQGLQFLFEYFSETQRNKGNFPGRFSGRQFSNSRSEMNVSTLELGDSALYLCASSKTGNTEAFFGQGTRLTVV.

This clonotype was observed a few times. This rearrangement joins TRBV20-1 to TRBJ2-3; 9 nucleotides agree with TRBD2. There are 16 residues in the CDR3. Germline trimming cut 4 bases from V and 0 bases from J; bases unmatched to any gene: 8. CDR1 and CDR2 (germline): DFQATT, SNEGSKA (reference sequence). Written as DNA, the CDR3 is TGCAGTGCTAACCTAGCGGGATCCACTAGCACAGATACGCAGTATTTT. The encoded protein is CSANLAGSTSTDTQYF.

The CDR3 spells CASSTGGAGELFF. The CDR3 nucleotides read TGTGCCAGCAGTACTGGGGGCGCCGGGGAGCTGTTTTTT. The chain has TRBV6-5 and TRBJ2-2; D perhaps matches TRBD1 (6 bases). The V gene's germline CDR1 is MNHEY and CDR2 SVGAGI. This CDR3 region has 13 residues. The ends were cut back, 5 bases at V and 6 bases at J, with 10 bases in the middle.

This clonotype was detected ten times or more. The J gene is TRBJ2-7, the V gene TRBV11-2; TRBD1 agrees at 11 bases. The V and J ends lost 1 base and 8 bases, in that order; junction bases with no gene match: 10. Germline values: CDR1 SGHAT, CDR2 FQNNGV. CDR3 length: 16 amino acids. Here the CDR3 reads CASSLGYGQGAWKQYF. For the CDR3, the DNA is TGTGCCAGCAGCTTAGGATACGGACAGGGGGCATGGAAGCAGTACTTC. Combining the CDR3 with reference TRBV11-2 and TRBJ2-7 gives the whole variable domain EAGVAQSPRYKIIEKRQSVAFWCNPISGHATLYWYQQILGQGPKLLIQFQNNGVVDDSQLPKDRFSAERLKGVDSTLKIQPAKLEDSAVYLCASSLGYGQGAWKQYFGPGTRLTVT.

This clonotype was found many times. The V and J genes are TRBV24-1 and TRBJ2-7, with D unresolved. This CDR3 region has 14 residues. V was shortened by 5 bases and J by 4 bases, with 14 bases between the two germline ends. Germline CDR1 is KGHDR and CDR2 is SFDVKD. This chain's CDR3 is CATSGGRDLYEQYF. The CDR3 region has the DNA TGTGCCACCAGTGGTGGAAGGGATCTTTACGAGCAGTACTTC.